This T cell receptor beta chain was sequenced for a study of cytomegalovirus exposure and HLA in healthy donors. About this clone: Its antigen is not identified.

Sequenced by immunoSEQ multiplex PCR; TCRdb stores in-frame clones only, minus some. The table includes about 160,000 clones, about 82% detected once. Study-wide results and caveats: One later analysis, an examination of the 120 validation repertoires, found that first-cohort TCR clusters tended to co-occur in them. The study designated 150 to 200 TCR beta chains cytomegalovirus-associated.

Sequencing was carried out using PBMCs. This TCR was sampled from a man between 25 and 39 years old in good health and CMV-seropositive.

The CDR3 bases are TGTGCCACCAGCAGAGATGGACAGTTCAATCAGCCCCAGCATTTT. This encodes CATSRDGQFNQPQHF. The chain employs TRBV15 and TRBJ1-5; a weak D match, TRBD1 (6 bases). Per the germline V gene, CDR1 is LNHNV and CDR2 is YYDKDF (reference sequence). The V end lost 0 bases, the J end lost 3 bases, and 9 bases lay between the germline ends. This CDR3 has 15 amino acids.